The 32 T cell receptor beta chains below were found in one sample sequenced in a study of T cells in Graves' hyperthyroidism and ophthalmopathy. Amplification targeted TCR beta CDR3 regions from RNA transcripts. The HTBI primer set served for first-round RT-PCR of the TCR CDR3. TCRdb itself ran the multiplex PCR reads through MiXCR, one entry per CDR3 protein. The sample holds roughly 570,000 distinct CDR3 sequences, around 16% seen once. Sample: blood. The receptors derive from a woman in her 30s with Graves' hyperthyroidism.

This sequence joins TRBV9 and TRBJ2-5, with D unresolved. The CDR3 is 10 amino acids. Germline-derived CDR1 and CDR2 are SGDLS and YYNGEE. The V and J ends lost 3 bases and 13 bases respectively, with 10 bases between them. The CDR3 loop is CASSAAVRYF. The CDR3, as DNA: TGTGCCAGCAGCGCCGCCGTACGGTACTTC.

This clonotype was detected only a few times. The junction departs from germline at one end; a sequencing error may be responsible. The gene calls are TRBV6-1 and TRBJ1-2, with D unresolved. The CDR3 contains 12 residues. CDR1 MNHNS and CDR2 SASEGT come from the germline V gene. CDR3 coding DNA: TGTGCCAGCAGGGAAGAAGGCTATGGCTACACCTTC. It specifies CASREEGYGYTF.

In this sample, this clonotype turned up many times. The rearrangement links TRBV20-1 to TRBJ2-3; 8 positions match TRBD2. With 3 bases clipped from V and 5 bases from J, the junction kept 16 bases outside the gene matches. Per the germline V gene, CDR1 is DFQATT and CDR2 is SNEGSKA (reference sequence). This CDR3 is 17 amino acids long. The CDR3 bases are TGCAGTGCTAGGGGATGGGGAGCGGGAGTCGTTATAGATACGCAGTATTTT. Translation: CSARGWGAGVVIDTQYF.

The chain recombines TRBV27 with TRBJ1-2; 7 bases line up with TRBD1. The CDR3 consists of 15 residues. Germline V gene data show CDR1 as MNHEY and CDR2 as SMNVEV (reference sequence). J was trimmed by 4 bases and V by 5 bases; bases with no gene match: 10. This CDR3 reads CASSRRQGLAYGYTF. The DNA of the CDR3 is TGTGCCAGCAGTCGTAGACAGGGTTTGGCCTATGGCTACACCTTC.

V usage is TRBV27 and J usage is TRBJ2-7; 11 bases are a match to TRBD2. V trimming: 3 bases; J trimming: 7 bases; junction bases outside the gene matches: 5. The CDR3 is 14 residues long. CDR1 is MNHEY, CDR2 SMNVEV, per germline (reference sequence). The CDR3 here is CASSLTSGMEEQYF. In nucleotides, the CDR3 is TGTGCCAGCAGTTTGACTAGCGGGATGGAAGAGCAGTACTTC.

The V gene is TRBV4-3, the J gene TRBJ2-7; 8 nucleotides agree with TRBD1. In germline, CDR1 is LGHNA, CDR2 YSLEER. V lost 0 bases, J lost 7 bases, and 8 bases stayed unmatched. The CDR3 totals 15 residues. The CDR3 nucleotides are TGCGCCAGCAGCCAAGATAGGACAGGGACGGAAGAGCAGTACTTC. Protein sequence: CASSQDRTGTEEQYF.

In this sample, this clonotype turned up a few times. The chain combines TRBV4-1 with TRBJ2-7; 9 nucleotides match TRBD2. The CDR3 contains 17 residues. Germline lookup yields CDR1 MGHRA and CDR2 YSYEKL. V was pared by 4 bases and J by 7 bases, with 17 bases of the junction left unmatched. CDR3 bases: TGCGCCAGCAGCCCCCGCTTAGACCCGGGACTAGCTTTGGAGCAGTACTTC. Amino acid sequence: CASSPRLDPGLALEQYF.

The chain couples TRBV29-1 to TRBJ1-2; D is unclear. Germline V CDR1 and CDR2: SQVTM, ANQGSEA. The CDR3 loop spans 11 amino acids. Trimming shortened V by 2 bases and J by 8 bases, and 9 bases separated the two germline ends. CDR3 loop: CSVESGFGYTF. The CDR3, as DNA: TGCAGCGTTGAATCGGGGTTCGGCTACACCTTC. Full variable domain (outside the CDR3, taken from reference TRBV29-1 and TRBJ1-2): SAVISQKPSRDICQRGTSLTIQCQVDSQVTMMFWYRQQPGQSLTLIATANQGSEATYESGFVIDKFPISRPNLTFSTLTVSNMSPEDSSIYLCSVESGFGYTFGSGTRLTVV.

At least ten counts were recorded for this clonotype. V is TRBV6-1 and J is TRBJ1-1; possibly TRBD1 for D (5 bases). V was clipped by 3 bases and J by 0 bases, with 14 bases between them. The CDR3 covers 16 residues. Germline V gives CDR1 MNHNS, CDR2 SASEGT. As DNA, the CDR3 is TGTGCCAGCAGTGAGGGGCTCAACTGGATGAACACTGAAGCTTTCTTT. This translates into CASSEGLNWMNTEAFF.

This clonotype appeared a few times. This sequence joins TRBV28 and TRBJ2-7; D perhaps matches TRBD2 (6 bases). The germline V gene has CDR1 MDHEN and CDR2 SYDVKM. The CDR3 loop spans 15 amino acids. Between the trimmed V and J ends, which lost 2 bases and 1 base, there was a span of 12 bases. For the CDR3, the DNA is TGTGCCAGCAGTTTAGAGGGACTGCTTTCCTACGAGCAGTACTTC. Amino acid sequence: CASSLEGLLSYEQYF.

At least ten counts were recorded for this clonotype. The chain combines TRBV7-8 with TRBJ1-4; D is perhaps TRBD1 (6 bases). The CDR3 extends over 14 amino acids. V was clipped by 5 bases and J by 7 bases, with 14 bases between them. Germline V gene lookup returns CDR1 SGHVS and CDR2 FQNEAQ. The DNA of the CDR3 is TGTGCCAGCAGCCTACTACAGGGTTTTGAAAAACTGTTTTTT. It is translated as CASSLLQGFEKLFF.

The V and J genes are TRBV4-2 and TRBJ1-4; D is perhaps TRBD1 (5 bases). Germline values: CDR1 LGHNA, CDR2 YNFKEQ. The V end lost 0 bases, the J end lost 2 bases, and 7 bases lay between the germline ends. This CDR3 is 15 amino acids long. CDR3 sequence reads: CASSQDRGTNEKLFF. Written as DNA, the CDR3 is TGTGCCAGCAGCCAAGATCGGGGGACTAATGAAAAACTGTTTTTT.

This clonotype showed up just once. The DNA for the CDR3 is TGCAGTGCTAGACCGAGTAGAAATAGCGGGAGAACAGATACGCAGTATTTT. Its translation: CSARPSRNSGRTDTQYF. The rearrangement links TRBV20-1 to TRBJ2-3; 9 bases fit TRBD2. Germline CDR1 and CDR2: DFQATT and SNEGSKA (reference sequence). V shed 2 bases, J shed 3 bases, and the junction held 12 bases outside the gene matches. This CDR3 is 17 amino acids long.

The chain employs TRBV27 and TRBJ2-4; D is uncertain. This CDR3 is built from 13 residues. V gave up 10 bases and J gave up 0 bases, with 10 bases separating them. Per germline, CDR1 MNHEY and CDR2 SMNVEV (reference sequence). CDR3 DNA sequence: TGTGCCATCTCAATTCTAGCCAAAAACATTCAGTACTTC. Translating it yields CAISILAKNIQYF.

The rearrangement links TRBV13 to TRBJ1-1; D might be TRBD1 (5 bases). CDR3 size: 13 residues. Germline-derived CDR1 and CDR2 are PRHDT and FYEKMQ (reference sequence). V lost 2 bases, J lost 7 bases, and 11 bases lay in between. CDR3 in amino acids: CASSLMGGGEAFF. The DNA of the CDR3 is TGTGCCAGCAGCTTAATGGGGGGGGGTGAAGCTTTCTTT.

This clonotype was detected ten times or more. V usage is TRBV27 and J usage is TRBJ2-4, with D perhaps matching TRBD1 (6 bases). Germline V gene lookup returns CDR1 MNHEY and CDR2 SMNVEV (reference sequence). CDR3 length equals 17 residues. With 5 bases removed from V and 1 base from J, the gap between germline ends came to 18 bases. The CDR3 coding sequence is TGTGCCAGCAGTACGGCAGGGGACGAGGGGGCCAAAAACATTCAGTACTTC. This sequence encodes CASSTAGDEGAKNIQYF.

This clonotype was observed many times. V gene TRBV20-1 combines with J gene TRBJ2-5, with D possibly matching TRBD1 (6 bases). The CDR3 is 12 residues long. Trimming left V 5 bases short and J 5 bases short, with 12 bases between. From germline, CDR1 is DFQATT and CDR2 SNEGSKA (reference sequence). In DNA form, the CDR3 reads TGCAGTGCTCCGGAGCAGGGGGAGACCCAGTACTTC. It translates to CSAPEQGETQYF.

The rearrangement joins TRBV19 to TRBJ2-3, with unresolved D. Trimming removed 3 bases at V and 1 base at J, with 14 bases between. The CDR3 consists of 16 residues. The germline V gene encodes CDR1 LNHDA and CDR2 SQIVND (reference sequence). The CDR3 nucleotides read TGTGCCAGTAGTATGTTCCCTCCGCAGGGCACAGATACGCAGTATTTT. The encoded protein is CASSMFPPQGTDTQYF.

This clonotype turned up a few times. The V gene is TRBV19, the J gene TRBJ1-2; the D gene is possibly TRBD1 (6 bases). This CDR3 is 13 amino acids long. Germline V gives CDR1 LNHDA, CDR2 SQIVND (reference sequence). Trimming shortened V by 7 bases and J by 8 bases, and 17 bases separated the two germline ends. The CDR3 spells CASKGGDRSGYTF. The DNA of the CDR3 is TGTGCCAGTAAGGGCGGTGACAGGAGCGGCTACACCTTC. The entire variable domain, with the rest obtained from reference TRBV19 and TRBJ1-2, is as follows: DGGITQSPKYLFRKEGQNVTLSCEQNLNHDAMYWYRQDPGQGLRLIYYSQIVNDFQKGDIAEGYSVSREKKESFPLTVTSAQKNPTAFYLCASKGGDRSGYTFGSGTRLTVV.

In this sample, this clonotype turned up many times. The CDR3 loop reads CSARSGSVRSGNTIYF. In DNA, the CDR3 is TGCAGTGCTAGGAGTGGCAGTGTTCGATCTGGAAACACCATATATTTT. The V call is TRBV20-1, the J call TRBJ1-3, with D unclear. V lost 3 bases and J lost 1, with 16 bases in between. The CDR3 is 16 amino acids. The germline CDR1 and CDR2 sequences are DFQATT and SNEGSKA (reference sequence).

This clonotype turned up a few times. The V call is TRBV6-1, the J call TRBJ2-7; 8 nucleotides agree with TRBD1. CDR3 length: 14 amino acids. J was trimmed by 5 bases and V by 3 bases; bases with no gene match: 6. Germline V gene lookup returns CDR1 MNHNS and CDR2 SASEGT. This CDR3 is CASSDTARGHEQYF. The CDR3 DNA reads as TGTGCCAGCAGTGACACGGCCAGGGGGCACGAGCAGTACTTC.

DNA of the CDR3: TGTGCCAGCAGCGTAGGTTTAGCGGGTAACACCTACGAGCAGTACTTC. Translation: CASSVGLAGNTYEQYF. J is TRBJ2-7 and V is TRBV11-2; 7 bases match TRBD2. V dropped 5 bases and J dropped 2; count of bases not matched to a gene: 12. The CDR3 consists of 16 residues. Germline V lookup: CDR1 SGHAT, CDR2 FQNNGV.

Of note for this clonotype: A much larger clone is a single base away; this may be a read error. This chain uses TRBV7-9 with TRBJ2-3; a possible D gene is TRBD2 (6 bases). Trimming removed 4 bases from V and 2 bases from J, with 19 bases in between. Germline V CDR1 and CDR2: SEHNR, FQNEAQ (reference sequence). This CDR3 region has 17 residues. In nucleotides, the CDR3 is TGTGCCAGCAGCTCAGCCCTTCTAGCGATCGACACAGATACGCAGTATTTT. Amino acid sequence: CASSSALLAIDTDTQYF.

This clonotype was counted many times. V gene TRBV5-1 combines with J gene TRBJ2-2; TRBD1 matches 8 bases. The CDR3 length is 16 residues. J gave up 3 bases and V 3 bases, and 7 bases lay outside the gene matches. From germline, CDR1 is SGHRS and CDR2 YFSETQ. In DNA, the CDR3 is TGCGCCAGCAGCTGGGCAGGGGGCGCGGACACCGGGGAGCTGTTTTTT. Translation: CASSWAGGADTGELFF. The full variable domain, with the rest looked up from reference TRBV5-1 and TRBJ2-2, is KAGVTQTPRYLIKTRGQQVTLSCSPISGHRSVSWYQQTPGQGLQFLFEYFSETQRNKGNFPGRFSGRQFSNSRSEMNVSTLELGDSALYLCASSWAGGADTGELFFGEGSRLTVL.

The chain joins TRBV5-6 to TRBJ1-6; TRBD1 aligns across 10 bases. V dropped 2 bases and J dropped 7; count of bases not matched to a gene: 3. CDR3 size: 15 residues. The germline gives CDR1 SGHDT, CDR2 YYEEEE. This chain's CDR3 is CASSFTDRGNSPLHF. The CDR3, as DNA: TGTGCCAGCAGCTTCACGGACAGGGGGAATTCACCCCTCCACTTT.

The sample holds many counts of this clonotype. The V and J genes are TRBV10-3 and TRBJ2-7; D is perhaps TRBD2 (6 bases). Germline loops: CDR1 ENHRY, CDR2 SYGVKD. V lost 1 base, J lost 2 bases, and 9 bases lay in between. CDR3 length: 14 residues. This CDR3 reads CAISELADTYEQYF. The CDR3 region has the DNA TGTGCCATCAGTGAGTTAGCGGATACCTACGAGCAGTACTTC.

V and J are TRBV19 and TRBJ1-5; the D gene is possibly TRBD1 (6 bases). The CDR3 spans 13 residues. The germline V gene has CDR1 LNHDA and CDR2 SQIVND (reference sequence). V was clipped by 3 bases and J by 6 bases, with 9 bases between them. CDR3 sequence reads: CASSIRGAQPQHF. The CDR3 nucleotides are TGTGCCAGTAGTATTCGGGGGGCTCAGCCCCAGCATTTT.

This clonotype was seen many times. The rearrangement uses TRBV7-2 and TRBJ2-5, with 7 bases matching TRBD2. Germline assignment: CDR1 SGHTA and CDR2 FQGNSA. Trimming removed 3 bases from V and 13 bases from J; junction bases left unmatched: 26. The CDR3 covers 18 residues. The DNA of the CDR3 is TGTGCCAGCAGCTTCAGAGGTGGCGGGGCGGGAGATTTGTTGGTTCGGTACTTC. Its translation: CASSFRGGGAGDLLVRYF.

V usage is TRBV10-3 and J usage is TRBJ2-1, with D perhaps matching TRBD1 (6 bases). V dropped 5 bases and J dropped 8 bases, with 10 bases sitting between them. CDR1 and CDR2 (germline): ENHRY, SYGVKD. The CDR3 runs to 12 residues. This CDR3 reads CAISNRADEQFF. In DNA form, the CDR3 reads TGTGCCATCAGTAACAGGGCCGATGAGCAGTTCTTC.

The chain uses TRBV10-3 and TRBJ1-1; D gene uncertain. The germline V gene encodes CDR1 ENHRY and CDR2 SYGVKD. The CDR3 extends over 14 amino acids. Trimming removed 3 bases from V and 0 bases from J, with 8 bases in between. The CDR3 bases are TGTGCCATCAGTGAAGTAGAGATGAACACTGAAGCTTTCTTT. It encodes CAISEVEMNTEAFF.

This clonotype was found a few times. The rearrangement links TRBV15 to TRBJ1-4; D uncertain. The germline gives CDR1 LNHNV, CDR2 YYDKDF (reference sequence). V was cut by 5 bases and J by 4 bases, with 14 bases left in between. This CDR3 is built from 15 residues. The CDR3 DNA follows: TGTGCCACCAGCTACCTGGTGGTAGTTAATGAAAAACTGTTTTTT. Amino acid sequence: CATSYLVVVNEKLFF.

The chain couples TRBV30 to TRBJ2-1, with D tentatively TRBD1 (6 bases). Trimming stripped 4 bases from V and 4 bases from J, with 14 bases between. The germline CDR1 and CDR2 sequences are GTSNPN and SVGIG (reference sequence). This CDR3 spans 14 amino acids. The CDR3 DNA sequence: TGTGCCTGGATGAATCAGGGGTATTACAATGAGCAGTTCTTC. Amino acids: CAWMNQGYYNEQFF.